The 11 T cell receptor beta chains below were found in one sample sequenced in a study of blood T cell repertoires in COVID-19. The assay was immunoSEQ multiplex PCR, and TCRdb's table has in-frame clones only and misses some. This sample has some 200,000 clones; approximately 82% occur once, and the top ten carry about 9%. The source material was peripheral blood. The receptor set was obtained from a man between 50 and 59 years old with active or convalescent COVID-19.

The rearrangement links TRBV2 to TRBJ2-2; D remains unclear. This CDR3 region has 13 residues. Deletions cut 3 bases from V and 8 bases from J, with 10 bases between. Per germline, CDR1 SNHLY and CDR2 FYNNEI. The CDR3, as DNA: TGTGCCAGCAGTGATAGTCCGACAGGGGAGCTGTTTTTT. This gives the protein CASSDSPTGELFF.

The V call is TRBV2, the J call TRBJ2-3; 9 bases match TRBD2. Germline V gene lookup returns CDR1 SNHLY and CDR2 FYNNEI. Trimming took 4 bases from V and 2 from J; bases not matched to a gene: 13. The CDR3 sequence is 18 residues long. The CDR3 here is CASSVPTTASGDTDTQYF. The CDR3, as DNA: TGTGCCAGCAGTGTTCCCACCACGGCTAGCGGGGACACAGATACGCAGTATTTT.

The J gene is TRBJ1-1, the V gene TRBV11-2; 8 nucleotides align to TRBD1. Unmatched junction bases numbered 5, after V lost 5 bases and J lost 6 bases. Germline CDR1 reads SGHAT; CDR2 reads FQNNGV. The CDR3 has 13 amino acids. The CDR3 region has the DNA TGTGCCAGCAGCGCAGGGACAGGTTCTGAAGCTTTCTTT. This codes for CASSAGTGSEAFF.

The chain carries TRBV5-1 and TRBJ1-5; D is possibly TRBD1 (6 bases). Germline CDR1 reads SGHRS; CDR2 reads YFSETQ. The CDR3 totals 15 residues. V was clipped by 0 bases and J by 5 bases, with 12 bases between them. The chain's CDR3 is CASSLEGDTYQPQHF. The CDR3 nucleotides read TGCGCCAGCAGCTTGGAGGGGGACACATATCAGCCCCAGCATTTT. The full variable domain, rest sourced from reference TRBV5-1 and TRBJ1-5, is KAGVTQTPRYLIKTRGQQVTLSCSPISGHRSVSWYQQTPGQGLQFLFEYFSETQRNKGNFPGRFSGRQFSNSRSEMNVSTLELGDSALYLCASSLEGDTYQPQHFGDGTRLSIL.

This clone was observed once. V usage is TRBV10-3 and J usage is TRBJ1-2; D is possibly TRBD1 (5 bases). V was trimmed by 3 bases and J by 7 bases, leaving 15 bases between them. From germline, CDR1 is ENHRY and CDR2 SYGVKD. This CDR3 is 14 amino acids long. The CDR3 DNA reads as TGTGCCATCAGTGATCGGGGGGGTGGAGGTGGCTACACCTTC. Translating it yields CAISDRGGGGGYTF.

The chain is built from TRBV19 and TRBJ1-2; TRBD1 agrees at 11 bases. Trimming cost V 5 bases and J 10 bases; bases outside gene matches: 9. The CDR3 length is 14 residues. CDR1 is LNHDA, CDR2 SQIVND, per germline (reference sequence). In DNA, the CDR3 is TGTGCCAGTAGTCCCGGACAGGGGGCGCGTGACTACACCTTC. Translated: CASSPGQGARDYTF. The full variable domain, in which reference TRBV19 and TRBJ1-2 provide the parts outside the CDR3, is DGGITQSPKYLFRKEGQNVTLSCEQNLNHDAMYWYRQDPGQGLRLIYYSQIVNDFQKGDIAEGYSVSREKKESFPLTVTSAQKNPTAFYLCASSPGQGARDYTFGSGTRLTVV.

The V call is TRBV7-8, the J call TRBJ2-7; TRBD2 aligns across 12 bases. The CDR3 consists of 14 residues. The germline gives CDR1 SGHVS, CDR2 FQNEAQ. J was trimmed by 6 bases and V by 1 base; bases with no gene match: 1. The CDR3 protein is CASSLGLAGAEQYV. The DNA of the CDR3 is TGTGCCAGCAGCTTAGGACTAGCGGGGGCCGAGCAGTACGTC.

This clone was observed once. J is TRBJ2-3 and V is TRBV5-1; no firm D call. The CDR3 sequence is 12 residues long. Germline-derived CDR1 and CDR2 are SGHRS and YFSETQ. With 1 base removed from V and 4 bases from J, the gap between germline ends came to 4 bases. In DNA form, the CDR3 reads TGCGCCAGCAGCTTGACGGCAGATACGCAGTATTTT. Protein product: CASSLTADTQYF.

The V gene is TRBV11-3, the J gene TRBJ2-1; 8 positions match TRBD2. With 5 bases clipped from V and 8 bases from J, the junction kept 8 bases outside the gene matches. The CDR3 covers 14 residues. Germline CDR1 reads SGHNT; CDR2 reads YENEEA. In DNA form, the CDR3 reads TGTGCCAGCAGCGGCAGACTAGCGCCGCATGAGCAGTTCTTC. This encodes CASSGRLAPHEQFF.

Only a few counts were recorded for this clone. The chain is built from TRBV19 and TRBJ1-5; tentative D call: TRBD1 (5 bases). Per germline, CDR1 LNHDA and CDR2 SQIVND (reference sequence). The V end was cut by 6 bases, the J end by 4 bases, with 10 bases between. This CDR3 has 13 residues. The CDR3 protein is CASSLRGNQPQHF. The DNA for the CDR3 is TGTGCCAGTAGCTTACGGGGGAATCAGCCCCAGCATTTT.

J is TRBJ2-1 and V is TRBV19, with TRBD2 matching 10 bases. With V trimmed by 4 bases and J by 9 bases, 3 bases remained unmatched. The germline gives CDR1 LNHDA, CDR2 SQIVND (reference sequence). CDR3 length: 13 residues. The CDR3 reads CASSTGLAFEQFF. For the CDR3, the DNA is TGTGCCAGTAGTACGGGACTAGCGTTTGAGCAGTTCTTC.